This is a list of T cell receptor beta chains from one sample in a study of human T cells and chemical hapten exposure. TCRdb itself ran the RACE reads through MiXCR, one entry per CDR3 protein. The table has under 130,000 distinct CDR3 sequences, under 40% seen once. Specimen: whole blood, collected in connection with sensitization to the hapten diphenylcyclopropenone (DPC). These receptors came from a man aged 40-50 years with alopecia areata. Some clones in this sample may be carry-over from other donors' samples. The CDR3 runs from the conserved cysteine through the conserved F or W. A D gene is named only where the DNA matches it firmly. Expanded clones are given a class, and other clones once, few, many or no size at all.

>TRBJ1-1|TRBV29-1|TRBD1|few
TGCAGCGGCGGAGCCACAGGGGCAGGTGAAGCTTTCTTT
CSGGATGAGEAFF
>TRBJ1-1|TRBV24-1|.|few
TGTGCCACCAGTGATTGGGAGAACACTGAAGCTTTCTTT
CATSDWENTEAFF
>TRBJ1-3|TRBV7-2|.|.
TGTGCCAGCAGCCCTCTTGACGCGGCCGGGGGAGGAAACACCATATATTTT
CASSPLDAAGGGNTIYF
>TRBJ2-1|TRBV5-1|TRBD1|.
TGCGCCAGCAGCGTGATGGGGACAGCTACTAATGAGCAGTTCTTC
CASSVMGTATNEQFF
>TRBJ2-7|TRBV19|.|.
TGTGCCAGTAGTGTCCGGGCCCCCGGGCGGCAATACGAGCAGTACTTC
CASSVRAPGRQYEQYF
>TRBJ1-1|TRBV20-1|.|few
TGCAGTGCTAGAGGGCAGGCGAACACTGAAGCTTTCTTT
CSARGQANTEAFF
>TRBJ2-1|TRBV11-3|TRBD1|.
TGTGCCAGCAGCGCCTCCGGGACAGGCTCCTACAATGAGCAGTTCTTC
CASSASGTGSYNEQFF
>TRBJ2-3|TRBV3-1|.|.
TGTGCCAGCAGCCAACGGACAGATACGCAGTATTTT
CASSQRTDTQYF
>TRBJ2-3|TRBV4-3|.|few
TGCGCCAGCAGCCAGGGTAGCGCCCCTAGCACAGATACGCAGTATTTT
CASSQGSAPSTDTQYF
>TRBJ1-5|TRBV15|.|.
TGTGCCACCAGCAGAGACCTTAGCAATCAGCCCCAGCATTTT
CATSRDLSNQPQHF
>TRBJ2-5|TRBV20-1|TRBD2|few
TGCAGTGCTAGAGATGTCAGCGGGAGTTCGGAGACCCAGTACTTC
CSARDVSGSSETQYF
>TRBJ2-1|TRBV20-1|.|few
TGCAGTGCTCGATTTTTGCAGGACAATGAGCAGTTCTTC
CSARFLQDNEQFF
>TRBJ2-1|TRBV29-1|.|.
TGCAGCGACGTGGGGAGTGACCACAATGAGCAGTTCTTC
CSDVGSDHNEQFF
>TRBJ1-5|TRBV27|TRBD1|few
TGTGCCAGCAGTCAAATAGGGACAGGGACCCCAGGGGATCAGCCCCAGCATTTT
CASSQIGTGTPGDQPQHF
>TRBJ1-2|TRBV18|.|few
TGTGCCAGCTCACCTATAAGATTCTATGGCTACACCTTC
CASSPIRFYGYTF
>TRBJ2-1|TRBV6-5|TRBD2|.
TGTGCCAGCAGTTCCCCGGGACTAGCGGGAGGGCAGGGCAATGAGCAGTTCTTC
CASSSPGLAGGQGNEQFF
>TRBJ1-1|TRBV5-4|.|few
TGTGCCAGCAGCTTGGACTTGTTCACTGAAGCTTTCTTT
CASSLDLFTEAFF
>TRBJ2-2|TRBV7-2|.|.
TGTGCCAGCAGCCAGAATCTGAGAGTCGCCGGGGAGCTGTTTTTT
CASSQNLRVAGELFF
>TRBJ2-3|TRBV10-3|.|.
TGTGCCATCAGTGAGGGGGCTAGAAGCACAGATACGCAGTATTTT
CAISEGARSTDTQYF
>TRBJ1-1|TRBV28|.|.
TGTGCCAGCAGTCAAAGGGGCAAGGGCACTGAAGCTTTCTTT
CASSQRGKGTEAFF
>TRBJ2-7|TRBV20-1|TRBD2|.
TGCAGTGCTACCCTAGCGGGAGGTGGGTACGAGCAGTACTTC
CSATLAGGGYEQYF
>TRBJ2-3|TRBV27|.|many
TGTGCTCGGAGGGAACAATCCACAGATACGCAGTATTTT
CARREQSTDTQYF
>TRBJ2-1|TRBV20-1|.|.
TGCAGTGCTAGAAAGCGGAGCTCCTACAATGAGCAGTTCTTC
CSARKRSSYNEQFF
>TRBJ2-4|TRBV7-2|.|.
TGTGCCAGCAGCACGCTGGGTCTAGCCAAAAACATTCAGTACTTC
CASSTLGLAKNIQYF
>TRBJ2-3|TRBV7-3|.|.
TGTGCCAGCAGCTTACTCGGCCGATCTAGCACAGATACGCAGTATTTT
CASSLLGRSSTDTQYF
>TRBJ2-1|TRBV4-3|TRBD2|.
TGCGCCAGCGGGAGGGTACAAGGTGAGCAGTTCTTC
CASGRVQGEQFF
>TRBJ1-5|TRBV12-3/TRBV12-4|.|.
TGTGCCAGCAGCGCCGCAGTGAACAATCAGCCCCAGCATTTT
CASSAAVNNQPQHF
>TRBJ2-1|TRBV11-3|.|few
TGTGCCAGCAGCTTAGAAGGGATACATGAGCAGTTCTTC
CASSLEGIHEQFF
>TRBJ2-3|TRBV20-1|.|.
TGCAGTGCTGGCCCAACAGGAACCACAGATACGCAGTATTTT
CSAGPTGTTDTQYF
>TRBJ2-5|TRBV7-3|.|.
TGTGCCAGCAGCTTAAACATTCAAGAGACCCAGTACTTC
CASSLNIQETQYF
>TRBJ1-3|TRBV7-9|.|few
TGTGCCAGCAGGTCCGGGCCAACGACTAGCTCTGGAAACACCATATATTTT
CASRSGPTTSSGNTIYF
>TRBJ2-1|TRBV6-2/TRBV6-3|.|.
TGTGCCAGCTCGGTTTCACGGGGGGCTGGCAATGAGCAGTTCTTC
CASSVSRGAGNEQFF
>TRBJ2-1|TRBV9|.|.
TGTGCCAGCAGCGTAGATTGGGGAAATGAGCAGTTCTTC
CASSVDWGNEQFF
>TRBJ2-1|TRBV12-3/TRBV12-4|.|.
TGTGCCAGCAGTAGACTAGACAATGAGCAGTTCTTC
CASSRLDNEQFF
>TRBJ2-1|TRBV5-1|TRBD2|once
TGCGCCAGCAGCTCCGGGGTTAGCGGGACGTACAATGAGCAGTTCTTC
CASSSGVSGTYNEQFF
>TRBJ1-5|TRBV12-3/TRBV12-4|.|.
TGTGCCACCCGAATAGACAGACCCCCCAAGGGAAATCAGCCCCAGCATTTT
CATRIDRPPKGNQPQHF
>TRBJ2-1|TRBV4-2|.|few
TGTGCCAGCAGCCAAGATTATGGGGGCCCTCCCTACAATGAGCAGTTCTTC
CASSQDYGGPPYNEQFF
>TRBJ2-3|TRBV3-1|TRBD2|few
TGTGCCAGTGAGAAGCGGGAGGGCCAATCAGATACGCAGTATTTT
CASEKREGQSDTQYF
>TRBJ1-4|TRBV5-5|TRBD1|.
TGTGCCAGCAGCAAGGACGCTAACAGGGGCCGAGGAGAAAAACTGTTTTTT
CASSKDANRGRGEKLFF
>TRBJ1-1|TRBV20-1|.|.
TGCAGTGCTAGTCCCCTGGGGACTGAAGCTTTCTTT
CSASPLGTEAFF
>TRBJ1-4|TRBV21-1|.|.
TGTGCCAGCAGCAATTGGACAGGGGGAGAATGGGAAAAACTGTTTTTT
CASSNWTGGEWEKLFF
>TRBJ2-3|TRBV10-3|TRBD1|few
TGTGCCATCAGCCCGGGACAGGGGGCGGATACGCAGTATTTT
CAISPGQGADTQYF
>TRBJ2-6|TRBV7-2|.|few
TGTGCCAGCAGCTCCTCCTTCTCTGGGGCCAACGTCCTGACTTTC
CASSSSFSGANVLTF
>TRBJ1-5|TRBV28|TRBD1|.
TGTGCCAGCGGAGGGGGCGCGAGTCAGCCCCAGCATTTT
CASGGGASQPQHF
>TRBJ2-1|TRBV18|.|.
TGTGCCAGCTCACCAACTCAAGGGGCCAATGAGCAGTTCTTC
CASSPTQGANEQFF
>TRBJ2-7|TRBV11-2|.|few
TGTGCCAGCAGCTCCGGGACATCCCTCGAGCAGTACTTC
CASSSGTSLEQYF
>TRBJ2-7|TRBV28|TRBD2|.
TGTGCCAGCAGTTGGGGGGGAATCGGGTACGAGCAGTACTTC
CASSWGGIGYEQYF
>TRBJ1-3|TRBV20-1|.|.
TGCAGTGCTAGAGTGGAGGTGTCTGGAAACACCATATATTTT
CSARVEVSGNTIYF
>TRBJ2-1|TRBV6-5|.|.
TGTGCCAGCAGTTACGTAGGGGATGAGCAGTTCTTC
CASSYVGDEQFF